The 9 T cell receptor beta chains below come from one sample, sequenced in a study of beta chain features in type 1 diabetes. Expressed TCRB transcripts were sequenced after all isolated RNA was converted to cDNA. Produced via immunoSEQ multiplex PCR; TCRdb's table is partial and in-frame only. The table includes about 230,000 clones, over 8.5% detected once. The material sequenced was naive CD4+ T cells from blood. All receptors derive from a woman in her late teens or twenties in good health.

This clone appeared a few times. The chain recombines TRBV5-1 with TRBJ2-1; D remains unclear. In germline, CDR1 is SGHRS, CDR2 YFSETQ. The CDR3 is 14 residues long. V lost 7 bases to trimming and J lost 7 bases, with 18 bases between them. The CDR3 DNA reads TGCGCCAGCGAGCCCCGCGGCGGAAGTAATGAGCAGTTCTTC. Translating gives CASEPRGGSNEQFF.

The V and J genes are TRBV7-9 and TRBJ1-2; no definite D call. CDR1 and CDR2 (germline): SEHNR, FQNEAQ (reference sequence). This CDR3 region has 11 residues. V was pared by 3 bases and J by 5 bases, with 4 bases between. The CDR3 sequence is CASSLEYGYTF. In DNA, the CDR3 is TGTGCCAGCAGCTTGGAGTATGGCTACACCTTC.

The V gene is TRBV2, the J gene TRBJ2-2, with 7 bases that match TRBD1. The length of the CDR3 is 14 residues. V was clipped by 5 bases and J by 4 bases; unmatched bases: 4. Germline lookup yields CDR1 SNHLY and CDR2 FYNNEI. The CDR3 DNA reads TGTGCCAGCAGTAGGACAGGCCTCACCGGGGAGCTGTTTTTT. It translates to CASSRTGLTGELFF. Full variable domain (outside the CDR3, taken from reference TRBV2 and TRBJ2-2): EPEVTQTPSHQVTQMGQEVILRCVPISNHLYFYWYRQILGQKVEFLVSFYNNEISEKSEIFDDQFSVERPDGSNFTLKIRSTKLEDSAMYFCASSRTGLTGELFFGEGSRLTVL.

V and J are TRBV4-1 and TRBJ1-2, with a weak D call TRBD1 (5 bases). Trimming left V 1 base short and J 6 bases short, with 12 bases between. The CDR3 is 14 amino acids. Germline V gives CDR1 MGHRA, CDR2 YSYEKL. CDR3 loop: CASSQARGRDGYTF. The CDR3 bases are TGCGCCAGCAGCCAAGCACGGGGGAGGGATGGCTACACCTTC.

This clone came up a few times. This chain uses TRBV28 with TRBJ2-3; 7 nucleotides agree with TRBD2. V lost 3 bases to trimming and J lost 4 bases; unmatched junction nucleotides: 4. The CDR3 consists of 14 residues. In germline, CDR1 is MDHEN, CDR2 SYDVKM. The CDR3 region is CASSFGGGADTQYF. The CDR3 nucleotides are TGTGCCAGCAGTTTTGGGGGAGGGGCAGATACGCAGTATTTT.

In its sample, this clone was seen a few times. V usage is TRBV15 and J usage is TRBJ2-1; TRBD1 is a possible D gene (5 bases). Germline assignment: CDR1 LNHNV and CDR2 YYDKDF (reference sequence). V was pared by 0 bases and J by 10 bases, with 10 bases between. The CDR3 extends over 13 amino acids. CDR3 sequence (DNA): TGTGCCACCAGCAGAGATGGAAGGGGAGAGCAGTTCTTC. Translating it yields CATSRDGRGEQFF.

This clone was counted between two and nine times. The DNA for the CDR3 is TGTGCCAGCAGCTTGAAGGGACAGGGGGGCAACGAGCAGTACTTC. It yields the protein CASSLKGQGGNEQYF. The chain has TRBV5-6 and TRBJ2-7, with TRBD1 matching 11 bases. This CDR3 has 15 amino acids. Germline V gene data show CDR1 as SGHDT and CDR2 as YYEEEE. The trim removed 1 base at V and 5 bases at J, leaving 5 bases unmatched.

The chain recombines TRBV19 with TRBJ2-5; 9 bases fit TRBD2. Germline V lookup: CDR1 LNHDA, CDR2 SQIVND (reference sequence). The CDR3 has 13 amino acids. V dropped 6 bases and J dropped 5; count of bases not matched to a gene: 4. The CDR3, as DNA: TGTGCCAGTAGGGGACTAGCTTCGGAGACCCAGTACTTC. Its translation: CASRGLASETQYF.

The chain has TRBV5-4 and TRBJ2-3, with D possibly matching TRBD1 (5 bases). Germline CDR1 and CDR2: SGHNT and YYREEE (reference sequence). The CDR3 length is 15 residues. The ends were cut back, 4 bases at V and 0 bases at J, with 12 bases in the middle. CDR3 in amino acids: CASSPLGHSTDTQYF. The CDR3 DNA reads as TGTGCCAGCAGCCCCCTTGGACACAGCACAGATACGCAGTATTTT.